The rows below give T cell receptor beta chains drawn from one sample of a study of human T cells and chemical hapten exposure. One entry per CDR3 protein, called by TCRdb with MiXCR from the RACE reads. The table lists 80,000 to 100,000 distinct CDR3 sequences, 9.5% to 15% of them singletons. The specimen was whole blood, collected in connection with sensitization to the hapten diphenylcyclopropenone (DPC). The receptors were sampled from a woman aged 40 to 55 with alopecia areata. Some clones in this sample may be carry-over from other donors' samples. Both conserved end residues are part of each CDR3. Fields, in order: clone size, D gene, J gene, V gene, CDR3 protein, CDR3 DNA. A D gene is named only where the DNA matches it firmly. Where a row states a size, it is once, few, many or the class of an expanded clone; other rows omit it.

abundance: few
d_gene: .
j_gene: TRBJ2-3
v_gene: TRBV20-1
CDR3aa: CSASGFTDTQYF
CDR3nt: TGCAGTGCTAGTGGTTTCACAGATACGCAGTATTTT

abundance: .
d_gene: TRBD2
j_gene: TRBJ2-5
v_gene: TRBV18
CDR3aa: CASSRLHFEGGRKIQQETQYF
CDR3nt: TGTGCCAGCTCCCGTCTTCATTTCGAAGGCGGGAGGAAGATCCAACAAGAGACCCAGTACTTC

abundance: few
d_gene: .
j_gene: TRBJ1-4
v_gene: TRBV5-1
CDR3aa: CASRHRPGSTNEKLFF
CDR3nt: TGCGCCAGCAGGCACCGACCGGGGTCCACTAATGAAAAACTGTTTTTT

abundance: many
d_gene: TRBD1
j_gene: TRBJ2-2
v_gene: TRBV11-1
CDR3aa: CASSFPGGDTGELFF
CDR3nt: TGTGCCAGCAGCTTCCCAGGGGGCGACACCGGGGAGCTGTTTTTT

abundance: many
d_gene: TRBD2
j_gene: TRBJ2-1
v_gene: TRBV5-1
CDR3aa: CASSLSPSGTTYNEQFF
CDR3nt: TGCGCCAGCAGCTTATCTCCTAGCGGGACCACCTACAATGAGCAGTTCTTC

abundance: many
d_gene: .
j_gene: TRBJ2-7
v_gene: TRBV11-2
CDR3aa: CASSPTSGVRYEQYF
CDR3nt: TGTGCCAGCAGCCCCACCTCGGGGGTTCGATACGAGCAGTACTTC

abundance: .
d_gene: .
j_gene: TRBJ2-2
v_gene: TRBV7-8
CDR3aa: CASQVLAGANTGELFF
CDR3nt: TGTGCCAGCCAGGTTCTGGCAGGGGCGAACACCGGGGAGCTGTTTTTT

abundance: few
d_gene: .
j_gene: TRBJ2-7
v_gene: TRBV7-9
CDR3aa: CASSLDTSSYEQYF
CDR3nt: TGTGCCAGCAGCTTAGATACCAGCTCCTACGAGCAGTACTTC

abundance: many
d_gene: .
j_gene: TRBJ1-1
v_gene: TRBV28
CDR3aa: CASRGTGRDPEAFF
CDR3nt: TGTGCCAGCAGGGGCACAGGGAGGGATCCTGAAGCTTTCTTT

abundance: .
d_gene: TRBD1
j_gene: TRBJ2-5
v_gene: TRBV6-5
CDR3aa: CASSPGQGISQYF
CDR3nt: TGTGCCAGCAGCCCAGGACAGGGCATTTCTCAGTACTTC

abundance: .
d_gene: TRBD1
j_gene: TRBJ1-6
v_gene: TRBV28
CDR3aa: CASVPGTGHSPLHF
CDR3nt: TGTGCCAGCGTGCCCGGGACAGGGCATTCACCCCTCCACTTT

abundance: few
d_gene: TRBD1
j_gene: TRBJ2-5
v_gene: TRBV7-8
CDR3aa: CASRADRANQETQYF
CDR3nt: TGTGCCAGCAGAGCCGACAGGGCCAACCAAGAGACCCAGTACTTC

abundance: .
d_gene: .
j_gene: TRBJ2-1
v_gene: TRBV5-4
CDR3aa: CASSWTNNEQFF
CDR3nt: TGTGCCAGCAGCTGGACTAACAATGAGCAGTTCTTC

abundance: few
d_gene: TRBD2
j_gene: TRBJ2-3
v_gene: TRBV4-3
CDR3aa: CASSQVAGTSGTDTQYF
CDR3nt: TGCGCCAGCAGCCAAGTTGCCGGGACTAGCGGCACAGATACGCAGTATTTT

abundance: .
d_gene: .
j_gene: TRBJ1-6
v_gene: TRBV11-3
CDR3aa: CASSARLNSPLHF
CDR3nt: TGTGCCAGCAGCGCCCGACTAAATTCACCCCTCCACTTT

abundance: few
d_gene: .
j_gene: TRBJ1-2
v_gene: TRBV6-5
CDR3aa: CASKVSHDGYTF
CDR3nt: TGTGCCAGCAAGGTTTCCCACGATGGCTACACCTTC

abundance: medium-sized
d_gene: TRBD2
j_gene: TRBJ2-1
v_gene: TRBV7-6
CDR3aa: CASSLPSGTSGSVYNEQFF
CDR3nt: TGTGCCAGCAGCCTTCCGTCCGGGACTAGCGGGAGTGTTTACAATGAGCAGTTCTTC

abundance: .
d_gene: TRBD2
j_gene: TRBJ2-5
v_gene: TRBV6-6
CDR3aa: CASSQGLAQETQYF
CDR3nt: TGTGCCAGCAGTCAGGGACTAGCGCAGGAGACCCAGTACTTC

abundance: once
d_gene: TRBD2
j_gene: TRBJ2-2
v_gene: TRBV28
CDR3aa: CASGRDAGELFF
CDR3nt: TGTGCCAGCGGGAGGGACGCCGGGGAGCTGTTTTTT

abundance: .
d_gene: TRBD2
j_gene: TRBJ2-7
v_gene: TRBV29-1
CDR3aa: CSVGAGVGEQYF
CDR3nt: TGCAGCGTTGGAGCGGGAGTGGGCGAGCAGTACTTC

abundance: many
d_gene: .
j_gene: TRBJ2-1
v_gene: TRBV6-2/TRBV6-3
CDR3aa: CASSPPGFRNEQFF
CDR3nt: TGTGCCAGCAGTCCCCCAGGGTTCCGTAATGAGCAGTTCTTC

abundance: many
d_gene: .
j_gene: TRBJ2-5
v_gene: TRBV6-2/TRBV6-3
CDR3aa: CASSYSVAGKETQYF
CDR3nt: TGTGCCAGCAGTTACTCGGTGGCAGGGAAAGAGACCCAGTACTTC

abundance: many
d_gene: .
j_gene: TRBJ1-5
v_gene: TRBV28
CDR3aa: CASSLLRGPSNQPQHF
CDR3nt: TGTGCCAGCAGTTTATTGAGGGGTCCCAGCAATCAGCCCCAGCATTTT